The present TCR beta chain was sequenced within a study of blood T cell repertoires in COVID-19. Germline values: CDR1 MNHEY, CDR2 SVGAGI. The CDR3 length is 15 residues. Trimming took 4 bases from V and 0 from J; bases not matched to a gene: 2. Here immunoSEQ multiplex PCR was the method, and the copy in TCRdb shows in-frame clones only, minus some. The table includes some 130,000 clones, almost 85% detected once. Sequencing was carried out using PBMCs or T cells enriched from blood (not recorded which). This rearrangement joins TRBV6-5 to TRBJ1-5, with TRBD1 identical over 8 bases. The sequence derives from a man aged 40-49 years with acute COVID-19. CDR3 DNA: TGTGCCAGCAGTTGGGACAGGACTAGCAATCAGCCCCAGCATTTT. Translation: CASSWDRTSNQPQHF.